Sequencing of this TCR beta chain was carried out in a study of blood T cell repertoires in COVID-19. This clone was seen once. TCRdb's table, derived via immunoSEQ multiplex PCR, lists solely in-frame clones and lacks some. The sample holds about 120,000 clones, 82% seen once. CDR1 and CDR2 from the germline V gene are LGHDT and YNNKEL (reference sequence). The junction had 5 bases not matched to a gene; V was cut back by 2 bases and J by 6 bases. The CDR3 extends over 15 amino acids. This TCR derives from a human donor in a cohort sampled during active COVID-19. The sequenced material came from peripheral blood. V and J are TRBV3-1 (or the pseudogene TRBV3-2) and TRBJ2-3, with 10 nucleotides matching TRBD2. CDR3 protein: CASSQTSGAGDTQYF. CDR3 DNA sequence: TGTGCCAGCAGCCAAACTAGCGGGGCTGGGGATACGCAGTATTTT.